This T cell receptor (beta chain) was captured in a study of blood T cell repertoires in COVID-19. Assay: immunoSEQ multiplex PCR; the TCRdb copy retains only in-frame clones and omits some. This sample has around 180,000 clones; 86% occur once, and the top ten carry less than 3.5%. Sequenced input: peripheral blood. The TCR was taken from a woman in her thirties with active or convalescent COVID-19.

The CDR3 nucleotides read TGTGCCAGCAGGAGGATTGAGGGCCGGAATCAGCCCCAGCATTTT. The encoded protein is CASRRIEGRNQPQHF. The V and J genes are TRBV6-5 and TRBJ1-5; D gene uncertain. This CDR3 spans 15 amino acids. Germline CDR1 MNHEY, CDR2 SVGAGI. V shed 6 bases and J shed 4 bases, with 16 bases lying between them.